This T cell receptor beta chain was obtained from a study of T-cell reconstitution after alpha-beta-depleted transplantation in children. Preparation of the TCRbeta library involved a method that used unique molecular identifiers. TCRdb re-analysed the PCR reads in MiXCR, keeping a single row per CDR3 protein. The data contain more than 200,000 distinct CDR3 sequences, 9.7% of them singletons. This clonotype was picked up many times. Sample: PBMCs from the stem cell graft donor, taken from the stem cell graft. The source is a human donor who donated a stem cell graft to a child with SCID.

DNA of the CDR3: TGCGCCAGCAGCCACTTGACAGGGACTGGGGAGCTGTTTTTT. Residues: CASSHLTGTGELFF. This chain uses TRBV5-1 with TRBJ2-2; tentative D call: TRBD1 (7 bases). Germline CDR1 SGHRS, CDR2 YFSETQ. The V gene lost 4 bases and the J gene lost 8 bases, with 15 bases spanning the gap. CDR3 length: 14 residues.